The 26 T cell receptor beta chains below come from one sample, sequenced in a study of cytomegalovirus exposure and HLA in healthy donors. Amplification used 60 Vbeta primers and 13 Jbeta primers. Assay used: immunoSEQ multiplex PCR; TCRdb lists only in-frame clones, some missing. The repertoire holds fewer than 90,000 clones, with about two thirds as singletons. Sequencing used PBMCs. These receptors originate from a man between 40 and 49 years old in good health and CMV-seropositive.

This clone was seen a handful of times. The gene calls are TRBV19 and TRBJ1-4; perhaps TRBD1 as D (5 bases). CDR1 LNHDA and CDR2 SQIVND come from the germline V gene (reference sequence). V shed 3 bases and J shed 4 bases, with 9 bases lying between them. There are 14 residues in the CDR3. The CDR3 coding sequence is TGTGCCAGTAGTATGGGGCAACGTAATGAAAAACTGTTTTTT. It is translated as CASSMGQRNEKLFF.

The chain recombines TRBV11-2 with TRBJ2-3, with D tentatively TRBD1 (5 bases). The CDR3 spans 14 residues. Germline V gene sequence: CDR1 SGHAT, CDR2 FQNNGV. V was shortened by 2 bases and J by 0 bases, with 6 bases between the two germline ends. DNA of the CDR3: TGTGCCAGCAGCTTAAGACAGAGCACAGATACGCAGTATTTT. Its translation is CASSLRQSTDTQYF.

The chain joins TRBV5-1 to TRBJ2-2; no firm D call. V shed 0 bases and J shed 0 bases, with 6 bases lying between them. Germline CDR1 SGHRS, CDR2 YFSETQ. The CDR3 runs 15 residues. CDR3: CASSLDTANTGELFF. In DNA form, the CDR3 reads TGCGCCAGCAGCTTGGACACCGCGAACACCGGGGAGCTGTTTTTT.

The chain recombines TRBV15 with TRBJ1-5; D not resolved. CDR1 LNHNV and CDR2 YYDKDF come from the germline V gene (reference sequence). The CDR3 has 16 amino acids. V lost 3 bases and J 3 bases, leaving 15 bases between the germline ends. The CDR3 loop reads CATSSHGERLNQPQHF. CDR3 nucleotide sequence: TGTGCCACCAGCAGCCACGGGGAACGGCTCAATCAGCCCCAGCATTTT.

V gene TRBV29-1 combines with J gene TRBJ2-7; 7 bases line up with TRBD1. The CDR3 has 13 residues. Germline CDR1 reads SQVTM; CDR2 reads ANQGSEA. Trimming at V came to 4 bases and at J to 2 bases, leaving 5 bases not matched to a gene. DNA for the CDR3: TGCAGCGTTGCCCGGGACAGCACCTACGAGCAGTACTTC. It yields the protein CSVARDSTYEQYF.

This clone was observed a few times. The chain links TRBV11-2 to TRBJ1-1, with D hard to call. CDR1 and CDR2 from the germline V gene are SGHAT and FQNNGV. V lost 4 bases and J 1 base, leaving 13 bases between the germline ends. The CDR3 has 15 residues. DNA for the CDR3: TGTGCCAGCAGCTCACCAGGCCGGGGGAACACTGAAGCTTTCTTT. Its translation is CASSSPGRGNTEAFF.

The V and J genes are TRBV7-2 and TRBJ2-1; 9 bases are shared with TRBD1. Germline V gene lookup returns CDR1 SGHTA and CDR2 FQGNSA. This CDR3 is 17 amino acids long. The V segment lost 1 base and the J segment 8 bases; nucleotides outside the gene matches: 12. The CDR3: CASSLVIAQGARDEQFF. CDR3 sequence (DNA): TGTGCCAGCAGCTTAGTTATCGCACAGGGGGCGCGGGATGAGCAGTTCTTC.

The rearrangement links TRBV5-6 to TRBJ2-3; D possibly corresponds to TRBD2 (6 bases). The germline V and J ends were trimmed by 5 bases and 0 bases, with 19 bases remaining between them. CDR1 and CDR2 (germline): SGHDT, YYEEEE. The CDR3 has 17 residues. This chain's CDR3 is CASRHWGWGVSTDTQYF. The DNA for the CDR3 is TGTGCCAGCAGGCATTGGGGTTGGGGGGTCAGCACAGATACGCAGTATTTT.

The CDR3 DNA is TGCGCCAGCAGCTTTCAAGCGGGAGGAGAGACCCAGTACTTC. Protein product: CASSFQAGGETQYF. The rearrangement joins TRBV5-1 to TRBJ2-5; the match to TRBD2 covers 9 bases. V lost 2 bases and J lost 4; bases outside the gene matches: 3. The CDR3 consists of 14 residues. The V gene's germline CDR1 is SGHRS and CDR2 YFSETQ.

The CDR3 sequence is CASSEVGGSYGYTF. The CDR3 coding sequence is TGTGCCAGCAGTGAAGTGGGGGGTTCCTATGGCTACACCTTC. The chain carries TRBV6-1 and TRBJ1-2; D is possibly TRBD1 (5 bases). Per germline, CDR1 MNHNS and CDR2 SASEGT. The CDR3 loop spans 14 amino acids. Between the trimmed V and J ends, which lost 1 base and 4 bases, there was a span of 10 bases.

The rearrangement uses TRBV15 and TRBJ2-1; D not certain. CDR1 and CDR2 from the germline V gene are LNHNV and YYDKDF (reference sequence). The CDR3 contains 16 residues. V lost 4 bases and J lost 2, with 15 bases in between. CDR3 region: CATSTLDKSAYNEQFF. CDR3 nucleotide sequence: TGTGCCACCAGCACTCTCGACAAGAGTGCCTACAATGAGCAGTTCTTC.

In its sample, this clone was seen once. Other DNA sequences in the same sample also yield this CDR3. The chain carries TRBV29-1 and TRBJ2-5, with 14 bases fitting TRBD2. There are 14 residues in the CDR3. J gave up 2 bases and V 4 bases, and 0 bases lay outside the gene matches. Germline V lookup: CDR1 SQVTM, CDR2 ANQGSEA. CDR3 amino acids: CSVGLAGGQETQYF. CDR3 DNA sequence: TGCAGCGTTGGACTAGCGGGGGGGCAAGAGACCCAGTACTTC.

The V gene is TRBV5-1, the J gene TRBJ1-2, with 9 bases that match TRBD1. Trimming cost V 4 bases and J 1 base; bases outside gene matches: 5. The CDR3 is 15 residues long. Per the germline V gene, CDR1 is SGHRS and CDR2 is YFSETQ. The CDR3 DNA sequence: TGCGCCAGCAGCCCCGGGACAGGGATTAACTATGGCTACACCTTC. Protein product: CASSPGTGINYGYTF.

This chain joins TRBV6-1 and TRBJ1-1, with unresolved D. The CDR3 contains 13 residues. The ends were cut back, 6 bases at V and 1 base at J, with 9 bases in the middle. Germline lookup yields CDR1 MNHNS and CDR2 SASEGT. Written as DNA, the CDR3 is TGTGCCAGCAGCCGCGATAGGAACACTGAAGCTTTCTTT. Translation gives CASSRDRNTEAFF.

The chain couples TRBV5-6 to TRBJ1-2; the match to TRBD1 covers 8 bases. Germline trimming cut 0 bases from V and 6 bases from J; bases unmatched to any gene: 13. This CDR3 spans 17 amino acids. Germline assignment: CDR1 SGHDT and CDR2 YYEEEE. The DNA for the CDR3 is TGTGCCAGCAGCTTGGGTGGCGGACAGGGATTTTCGGATGGCTACACCTTC. This sequence encodes CASSLGGGQGFSDGYTF. Complete variable domain (other parts from reference TRBV5-6 and TRBJ1-2): DAGVTQSPTHLIKTRGQQVTLRCSPKSGHDTVSWYQQALGQGPQFIFQYYEEEERQRGNFPDRFSGHQFPNYSSELNVNALLLGDSALYLCASSLGGGQGFSDGYTFGSGTRLTVV.

The rearrangement uses TRBV7-8 and TRBJ2-1, with 8 bases that match TRBD2. J lost 4 bases, V lost 1 base, and 18 bases had no gene match. Germline V gives CDR1 SGHVS, CDR2 FQNEAQ. The CDR3 sequence is 20 residues long. The CDR3 protein is CASSLGGGTASGLLYNEQFF. The CDR3 coding sequence is TGTGCCAGCAGCTTAGGAGGGGGTACGGCTAGCGGGTTACTTTACAATGAGCAGTTCTTC.

The chain employs TRBV7-2 and TRBJ1-2, with 10 bases aligning to TRBD1. V gave up 5 bases and J gave up 5 bases; unmatched junction bases: 11. Germline V gene lookup returns CDR1 SGHTA and CDR2 FQGNSA. CDR3 length equals 16 residues. The chain's CDR3 is CASSPTSGTGDYGYTF. The CDR3 DNA is TGTGCCAGCAGCCCGACCTCCGGGACAGGGGATTATGGCTACACCTTC.

Only a few counts were recorded for this clone. The chain uses TRBV4-2 and TRBJ1-2; the match to TRBD1 covers 7 bases. V shed 6 bases, J shed 7 bases, and the junction held 17 bases outside the gene matches. The CDR3 is 16 amino acids. Looked up from germline, CDR1 is LGHNA and CDR2 is YNFKEQ. The chain's CDR3 is CASSLFADREEGGYTF. The DNA for the CDR3 is TGTGCCAGCAGTCTTTTTGCAGACAGGGAGGAAGGTGGCTACACCTTC.

The rearrangement links TRBV7-8 to TRBJ1-5; D unresolved. The CDR3 is made up of 16 amino acids. V lost 1 base to trimming and J lost 1 base, with 11 bases between them. Per the germline V gene, CDR1 is SGHVS and CDR2 is FQNEAQ. The CDR3 loop is CASSLVGGSSNQPQHF. CDR3 nucleotide sequence: TGTGCCAGCAGCTTAGTCGGAGGTTCGAGCAATCAGCCCCAGCATTTT.

The gene calls are TRBV29-1 and TRBJ2-7, with a possible D match to TRBD1 (7 bases). This CDR3 comprises 17 residues. Trimming took 4 bases from V and 6 from J, leaving 28 bases between them. Germline CDR1 reads SQVTM; CDR2 reads ANQGSEA. CDR3 bases: TGCAGCGTTGGGGGTGGTGTATCAGGGGGGAGTGGAACCGAGCAGTACTTC. Its translation: CSVGGGVSGGSGTEQYF.

There are many counts of this clone. V usage is TRBV18 and J usage is TRBJ1-5; D gene ambiguous. The length of the CDR3 is 14 residues. Germline V lookup: CDR1 KGHSH, CDR2 LQKENI. With 3 bases removed from V and 2 bases from J, the gap between germline ends came to 8 bases. In nucleotides, the CDR3 is TGTGCCAGCTCACCGTCGGTGGGCAATCAGCCCCAGCATTTT. It translates to CASSPSVGNQPQHF.

The chain is built from TRBV29-1 and TRBJ1-2; possibly TRBD1 for D (5 bases). Germline values: CDR1 SQVTM, CDR2 ANQGSEA. Trimming removed 3 bases at V and 5 bases at J, with 10 bases between. CDR3 length equals 12 residues. For the CDR3, the DNA is TGCAGCGTTGAGGGGCGACAGTATGGCTACACCTTC. Translated: CSVEGRQYGYTF.

The chain has TRBV7-6 and TRBJ2-1; a weak D match, TRBD1 (5 bases). V was shortened by 5 bases and J by 5 bases, with 13 bases between the two germline ends. CDR3 length: 14 amino acids. The V gene's germline CDR1 is SGHVS and CDR2 FNYEAQ. CDR3 coding DNA: TGTGCCAGCAGCCCCTGGGGCGATGACAATGAGCAGTTCTTC. Protein sequence: CASSPWGDDNEQFF.

The CDR3 bases are TGTGCCAGCAGTTACTCCGGTGTTTCCTACGAGCAGTACTTC. Its translation: CASSYSGVSYEQYF. V is TRBV6-6 and J is TRBJ2-5; the D is unclear. The last part of the DNA fits TRBJ2-7 better; the J call may be wrong. Looked up from germline, CDR1 is MNHNY and CDR2 is SVGAGI (reference sequence). The CDR3 runs to 14 residues.

V is TRBV30 and J is TRBJ1-5; 9 positions match TRBD1. Germline-derived CDR1 and CDR2 are GTSNPN and SVGIG (reference sequence). With V trimmed by 3 bases and J by 6 bases, 6 bases remained unmatched. There are 14 residues in the CDR3. This CDR3 reads CAWRIQGAGQPQHF. The CDR3, as DNA: TGTGCCTGGAGAATACAGGGGGCCGGTCAGCCCCAGCATTTT.

This clone was seen a few times. The rearrangement joins TRBV5-6 to TRBJ1-3; 11 bases line up with TRBD1. In germline, CDR1 is SGHDT, CDR2 YYEEEE. This CDR3 contains 17 residues. V was pared by 3 bases and J by 2 bases, with 7 bases of the junction left unmatched. The CDR3 coding sequence is TGTGCCAGCAGCTCCGGGACAGGGGGTAAAGCTGGAAACACCATATATTTT. Protein product: CASSSGTGGKAGNTIYF.